The present entry profiles one TCR beta chain with its context. The sample holds one count of this clonotype. Its antigen is currently not known. No much larger clonotype is one base removed from it; base qualities were not supplied. The sample belongs to a study of blood T cells in healthy people across ages (dated by TCRdb to 2013 to 2016). Describing the broader study: In model experiments, template switching captured roughly one uniquely barcoded TCR beta cDNA molecule for every two T cells. Age-related changes in TCR beta repertoire diversity were measured in the study by deep sequencing normalized with unique cDNA molecular identifiers. Four age groups were formed from the donors: young (average approximately 17 years), middle-aged (around 41), aged (approximately 60) and long-lived (roughly 88). To avoid experimental bias, donors of different ages were spread randomly across the sequencing lanes. The study analyzed two additional independent replicas of 1 million unique cDNA reads from the same blood draw for two donors, one aged 18 to 29 and one aged 80 or older. The paper's findings and limits, for the study overall: Donor CMV infection status was unknown, potentially confounding age-related changes in expanded clonotypes. As age increased, observed TCR beta diversity per million T cells dropped in a roughly linear way, and a significant reduction was already evident by age roughly 40. Total diversity estimates from one million sequenced T cells were considered lower bounds and underestimates. Conclusive comparison of naive and antigen-experienced compartments was prevented by the profiling of bulk unsorted PBMCs. The percentage of naive T cells measured by flow cytometry correlated strongly with observed TCR beta diversity. Compared with the aged group, the long-lived group had more naive CD4+ T cells, fewer expanded clones and increased TCR diversity, suggesting age selection.

The method behind the library was 5' RACE. Sequenced on an Illumina HiSeq 2500. A second PCR of roughly 7 to 12 cycles was run with a J-beta primer mix and a sample-barcoded 5' primer. A unique molecular identifier was introduced onto each TCR beta cDNA molecule by a template-switch 5' adaptor carrying 12 random nucleotides. At least 2.5 million CDR3-containing paired-end reads were obtained from each sample. The Mint cDNA synthesis kit, primed by a TRBC-specific oligonucleotide, was used to synthesize first-strand cDNA from all RNA. Following uracil-DNA glycosylase treatment, a first 18-cycle PCR with universal primers M1SS and BC2_uni_R was performed on all cDNA. The authors processed their data as follows. Each sample was normalized by randomly selecting 1 million high-quality reads, each carrying a distinct molecular identifier. Instead of being binned into consensus sequences, reads that shared molecular identifiers were thrown out. MiTCR, run with a Q25 quality threshold and the strictest error-elimination algorithm, handled CDR3 identification, clonotype clustering and error correction. A nonparametric unseen species model using Euler transformation provided a lower-bound estimate of total TCR beta diversity. TCRdb itself trimmed the public reads at Q25 with fastp, ran MiXCR and retained productive beta chains. Each entry merges the rows of one CDR3 protein and shows their most common DNA and genes. TCRdb's processing, not the authors' own work, is the source of the V and J calls. The sample table shows 1.2 million to 1.5 million distinct CDR3 sequences, and roughly 40% are seen once. The ten largest clonotypes hold 7% to 9.5% of the sample.

As encoded in the germline V gene, CDR1 is KGHDR while CDR2 is SFDVKD. V loses 4 bases, J loses 3 bases, and the germline ends lie 14 bases apart. The CDR3 covers 15 residues, taking in both the cysteine and the phenylalanine. The kept DNA is CDR3 alone, 45 bases in frame from the first base. Donors were 39 systemically healthy Caucasian individuals from Russia aged roughly 6 to 90 years. Each donor gave 8 to 10 milliliters of peripheral blood, drawn into EDTA-treated Vacutainer tubes. Ficoll-Paque density-gradient centrifugation was used to isolate PBMCs, with at least 6 million obtained per sample. Total RNA was extracted from PBMCs with Trizol reagent, with at least 6 micrograms obtained per sample. Naive CD45RAhigh/CD27high T cell percentages were measured by flow cytometry on a PBMC aliquot from every donor.

The sample comprised blood. The sequence was obtained from a young woman in good health. This chain joins TRBV24-1 to TRBJ2-5; a weak D assignment points to TRBD1 (6 bases agree). The sequenced DNA: TGTGCCACCAGTGACCCGGAGGACAGAAAAGAGACCCAGTACTTC. Translated, it gives CATSDPEDRKETQYF.